The 6 T cell receptor beta chains in this list originate from one sample, sequenced in a study of T cells after yellow fever vaccination. TCRdb re-called the 5' RACE reads with MiXCR, one entry per CDR3 protein. The data show a few hundred thousand distinct CDR3 sequences, about 17% seen once. Sequenced here: PBMCs, sampled before the yellow fever booster vaccination. These receptors were taken from a man between 18 and 35 years old who received the YFV17D yellow fever vaccine.

This rearrangement joins TRBV9 to TRBJ1-1; D gene unclear. CDR3 size: 15 residues. Germline-derived CDR1 and CDR2 are SGDLS and YYNGEE. V lost 0 bases, J lost 4 bases, and 13 bases lay in between. This CDR3 is CASSVGGGAGTEAFF. For the CDR3, the DNA is TGTGCCAGCAGCGTAGGGGGTGGAGCGGGCACTGAAGCTTTCTTT.

This clonotype turned up a few times. This sequence joins TRBV7-2 and TRBJ2-3; D not resolved. In germline, CDR1 is SGHTA, CDR2 FQGNSA. V was cut by 5 bases and J by 1 base, with 13 bases left in between. This CDR3 has 15 residues. The CDR3 reads CASSPSRGRTDTQYF. The CDR3 DNA reads TGTGCCAGCAGCCCGTCCCGCGGTCGCACAGATACGCAGTATTTT.

The V and J genes are TRBV5-1 and TRBJ1-2, with D possibly being TRBD1 (6 bases). Germline CDR1 reads SGHRS; CDR2 reads YFSETQ. V shed 4 bases and J shed 0 bases, with 13 bases lying between them. The length of the CDR3 is 15 residues. DNA of the CDR3: TGCGCCAGCAGCGAGAGGGGGAATTCTAACTATGGCTACACCTTC. This codes for CASSERGNSNYGYTF.

V is TRBV20-1 and J is TRBJ2-3; TRBD1 agrees at 8 bases. V trimming: 6 bases; J trimming: 6 bases; junction bases outside the gene matches: 8. Germline V gene data show CDR1 as DFQATT and CDR2 as SNEGSKA (reference sequence). This CDR3 contains 13 residues. The CDR3 nucleotides are TGCAGTGCCGCCCCAGGGGGCTGGGATACGCAGTATTTT. This translates into CSAAPGGWDTQYF.

J is TRBJ2-3 and V is TRBV7-2; D perhaps matches TRBD1 (5 bases). Per germline, CDR1 SGHTA and CDR2 FQGNSA. Trimming took 6 bases from V and 4 from J, leaving 11 bases between them. The CDR3 totals 13 residues. This CDR3 reads CASSPQGSDTQYF. The CDR3 DNA sequence: TGTGCCAGCAGTCCTCAGGGCTCAGATACGCAGTATTTT. The variable domain in full, with the rest retrieved from reference TRBV7-2 and TRBJ2-3, is GAGVSQSPSNKVTEKGKDVELRCDPISGHTALYWYRQSLGQGLEFLIYFQGNSAPDKSGLPSDRFSAERTGGSVSTLTIQRTQQEDSAVYLCASSPQGSDTQYFGPGTRLTVL.

This clonotype was recorded a few times. This chain connects TRBV5-8 to TRBJ2-3; the match to TRBD2 covers 10 bases. CDR1 is SGHTS and CDR2 is YDEGEE in the germline V gene. There are 15 residues in the CDR3. V was clipped by 2 bases and J by 3 bases; unmatched bases: 3. Written as DNA, the CDR3 is TGTGCCAGCAGCTTAGGACTAGCGGCTACAGATACGCAGTATTTT. This codes for CASSLGLAATDTQYF.